A single sample is the source of the 22 T cell receptor beta chains below, sequenced in a study of control samples from healthy donors and cancer patients. Measured with immunoSEQ multiplex PCR; TCRdb has only the in-frame clones, and not every one. The sample comprises around 93,000 clones, 80% to 95% of which are singletons, and under 4% rests with the top ten. The source material was blood. Receptor source: a human donor in good health. The donor label of this sample is uncertain.

The chain employs TRBV2 and TRBJ1-5; TRBD1 matches at 9 bases. The CDR3 covers 14 residues. Germline CDR1 is SNHLY and CDR2 is FYNNEI. Trimming removed 4 bases from V and 7 bases from J; junction bases left unmatched: 5. The DNA of the CDR3 is TGTGCCAGCAGTGTCAGACAGGGGGAACAGCCCCAGCATTTT. The encoded protein is CASSVRQGEQPQHF. The full variable domain, completed using reference TRBV2 and TRBJ1-5, is EPEVTQTPSHQVTQMGQEVILRCVPISNHLYFYWYRQILGQKVEFLVSFYNNEISEKSEIFDDQFSVERPDGSNFTLKIRSTKLEDSAMYFCASSVRQGEQPQHFGDGTRLSIL.

The chain combines TRBV2 with TRBJ2-1; no clear D gene. Germline-derived CDR1 and CDR2 are SNHLY and FYNNEI. The V end was cut by 7 bases, the J end by 2 bases, with 12 bases between. The CDR3 has 14 amino acids. DNA of the CDR3: TGTGCCAGCAAGGTCAGTTATGCCTACAATGAGCAGTTCTTC. This translates into CASKVSYAYNEQFF.

CDR3 bases: TGTGCCAGTAGTAATCCGGGTTTCGAAAAACTGTTTTTT. This codes for CASSNPGFEKLFF. V gene TRBV19 combines with J gene TRBJ1-4; no clear D. V was shortened by 4 bases and J by 8 bases, with 11 bases between the two germline ends. The germline V gene encodes CDR1 LNHDA and CDR2 SQIVND (reference sequence). This CDR3 comprises 13 residues. Using reference TRBV19 and TRBJ1-4 for the parts outside the CDR3, the full variable domain is DGGITQSPKYLFRKEGQNVTLSCEQNLNHDAMYWYRQDPGQGLRLIYYSQIVNDFQKGDIAEGYSVSREKKESFPLTVTSAQKNPTAFYLCASSNPGFEKLFFGSGTQLSVL.

The rearrangement links TRBV7-2 to TRBJ2-5; 8 bases match TRBD2. Trimming at V came to 5 bases and at J to 0 bases, leaving 8 bases not matched to a gene. Germline V gene lookup returns CDR1 SGHTA and CDR2 FQGNSA. CDR3 length: 16 residues. The CDR3 reads CASSPLGGRYQETQYF. The CDR3 coding sequence is TGTGCCAGCAGCCCGCTAGGCGGGAGGTACCAAGAGACCCAGTACTTC.

This clone was seen a single time. The chain recombines TRBV5-4 with TRBJ1-1, with 7 bases that match TRBD1. Germline loops: CDR1 SGHNT, CDR2 YYREEE (reference sequence). V shed 4 bases and J 5 bases; nucleotides not matched to a gene: 8. The CDR3 runs to 14 residues. The CDR3: CASSMGQKPTEAFF. The CDR3 DNA sequence: TGTGCCAGCAGCATGGGACAGAAACCTACTGAAGCTTTCTTT.

This sequence joins TRBV5-5 and TRBJ1-1, with 7 bases matching TRBD1. This CDR3 is 14 amino acids long. Germline values: CDR1 SGHKS, CDR2 YYEKEE (reference sequence). J was trimmed by 6 bases and V by 5 bases; bases with no gene match: 10. The chain's CDR3 is CASRAGTVTPEAFF. The CDR3 DNA sequence: TGTGCCAGCAGAGCCGGGACAGTTACCCCTGAAGCTTTCTTT.

The chain links TRBV6-5 to TRBJ2-5; tentatively, D is TRBD1 or TRBD2 (5 bases each). Germline loops: CDR1 MNHEY, CDR2 SVGAGI. Trimming left V 6 bases short and J 4 bases short, with 15 bases between. This CDR3 has 14 amino acids. This CDR3 is CASRSGGSGETQYF. CDR3 bases: TGTGCCAGCAGGTCTGGGGGATCGGGAGAGACCCAGTACTTC.

This sequence joins TRBV5-4 and TRBJ2-3; D remains ambiguous. CDR1 is SGHNT and CDR2 is YYREEE in the germline V gene (reference sequence). Between the trimmed V and J ends, which lost 2 bases and 6 bases, there was a span of 7 bases. The CDR3 extends over 12 amino acids. CDR3 nucleotide sequence: TGTGCCAGCAGCTTTTTTATGGATACGCAGTATTTT. Amino acid sequence: CASSFFMDTQYF. Together with reference TRBV5-4 and TRBJ2-3, the CDR3 gives the full variable domain: ETGVTQSPTHLIKTRGQQVTLRCSSQSGHNTVSWYQQALGQGPQFIFQYYREEENGRGNFPPRFSGLQFPNYSSELNVNALELDDSALYLCASSFFMDTQYFGPGTRLTVL.

CDR3 sequence: CATSDRDRGRDGYTF. CDR3 coding DNA: TGTGCCACCAGTGACCGGGACAGGGGGAGAGATGGCTACACCTTC. V and J are TRBV24-1 and TRBJ1-2; the match to TRBD1 covers 11 bases. V trimming: 4 bases; J trimming: 6 bases; junction bases outside the gene matches: 6. The CDR3 sequence is 15 residues long. The V gene's germline CDR1 is KGHDR and CDR2 SFDVKD.

The rearrangement links TRBV18 to TRBJ1-1; D may be TRBD1 (5 bases). This CDR3 comprises 15 residues. Germline-derived CDR1 and CDR2 are KGHSH and LQKENI. V was trimmed by 2 bases and J by 2 bases, leaving 12 bases between them. CDR3: CASSPTVTVNTEAFF. Written as DNA, the CDR3 is TGTGCCAGCTCACCAACAGTGACAGTAAACACTGAAGCTTTCTTT.

J is TRBJ2-3 and V is TRBV11-2; tentatively, D is TRBD2 (7 bases). The CDR3 has 17 amino acids. Germline CDR1 SGHAT, CDR2 FQNNGV. V was shortened by 4 bases and J by 5 bases, with 22 bases between the two germline ends. DNA for the CDR3: TGTGCCAGCAGCTCCGAGGGGGGGGTTTTTAGCGGAGATACGCAGTATTTT. Protein: CASSSEGGVFSGDTQYF.

The chain combines TRBV19 with TRBJ2-7; D uncertain. The CDR3 contains 15 residues. Trimming removed 0 bases at V and 3 bases at J, with 12 bases between. Per the germline V gene, CDR1 is LNHDA and CDR2 is SQIVND (reference sequence). The DNA of the CDR3 is TGTGCCAGTAGTATAGACGCTAGAGATGGCTACGAGCAGTACTTC. This translates into CASSIDARDGYEQYF.

The chain carries TRBV18 and TRBJ1-1; TRBD1 might be the D (5 bases). Germline CDR1 is KGHSH and CDR2 is LQKENI. The length of the CDR3 is 14 residues. Trimming cost V 3 bases and J 0 bases, with 8 bases left between them. CDR3 sequence: CASSPTTVNTEAFF. The CDR3 DNA follows: TGTGCCAGCTCACCTACGACAGTGAACACTGAAGCTTTCTTT. Full variable domain (outside the CDR3, taken from reference TRBV18 and TRBJ1-1): NAGVMQNPRHLVRRRGQEARLRCSPMKGHSHVYWYRQLPEEGLKFMVYLQKENIIDESGMPKERFSAEFPKEGPSILRIQQVVRGDSAAYFCASSPTTVNTEAFFGQGTRLTVV.

The chain joins TRBV30 to TRBJ1-5; 9 bases are a match to TRBD1. The V segment lost 3 bases and the J segment 5 bases; nucleotides outside the gene matches: 5. CDR1 and CDR2 (germline): GTSNPN, SVGIG (reference sequence). The CDR3 runs 14 residues. DNA for the CDR3: TGTGCCTGGAGGGGACAGGGAGGGTATCAGCCCCAGCATTTT. Translation: CAWRGQGGYQPQHF.

V is TRBV13 and J is TRBJ2-2, with 9 positions matching TRBD1. The V gene's germline CDR1 is PRHDT and CDR2 FYEKMQ (reference sequence). CDR3 size: 16 residues. J was trimmed by 5 bases and V by 2 bases; bases with no gene match: 6. The CDR3 here is CASSLSGTGWTGELFF. CDR3 nucleotide sequence: TGTGCCAGCAGCTTATCCGGGACAGGGTGGACCGGGGAGCTGTTTTTT. Full variable domain (rest looked up from reference TRBV13 and TRBJ2-2): AAGVIQSPRHLIKEKRETATLKCYPIPRHDTVYWYQQGPGQDPQFLISFYEKMQSDKGSIPDRFSAQQFSDYHSELNMSSLELGDSALYFCASSLSGTGWTGELFFGEGSRLTVL.

Only one count was recorded for this clone. V is TRBV12-5 and J is TRBJ1-4; D not certain. This CDR3 spans 11 amino acids. V dropped 6 bases and J dropped 6 bases, with 5 bases sitting between them. CDR1 LGHNT and CDR2 FRNRAP come from the germline V gene. The CDR3 DNA sequence: TGTGCTAGTGGCACAGATGAAAAACTGTTTTTT. This sequence encodes CASGTDEKLFF.

The chain links TRBV7-8 to TRBJ1-1; perhaps TRBD1 as D (5 bases). The ends were cut back, 1 base at V and 3 bases at J, with 21 bases in the middle. There are 18 residues in the CDR3. Germline loops: CDR1 SGHVS, CDR2 FQNEAQ. CDR3 sequence: CASSLVGVLGIRDTEAFF. CDR3 coding DNA: TGTGCCAGCAGCTTAGTGGGGGTCCTCGGCATAAGAGACACTGAAGCTTTCTTT.

The rearrangement uses TRBV18 and TRBJ2-1, with TRBD2 matching 10 bases. The V segment lost 0 bases and the J segment 5 bases; nucleotides outside the gene matches: 10. The CDR3 extends over 18 amino acids. Germline V lookup: CDR1 KGHSH, CDR2 LQKENI. The CDR3 bases are TGTGCCAGCTCACCACCGAGGCTAGCGGGGGCATTCGACAATGAGCAGTTCTTC. Residues: CASSPPRLAGAFDNEQFF.

The gene calls are TRBV15 and TRBJ2-2, with 14 bases fitting TRBD2. The ends lost 5 bases at V and 5 bases at J; junction bases unmatched: 7. The CDR3 is 17 residues long. Germline CDR1 reads LNHNV; CDR2 reads YYDKDF (reference sequence). The CDR3 DNA sequence: TGTGCCACCAGCCGAGGGACTAGCGGGGGAGGGACCGGGGAGCTGTTTTTT. It codes for CATSRGTSGGGTGELFF.

The rearrangement joins TRBV30 to TRBJ1-6, with D possibly being TRBD1 (6 bases). Germline V CDR1 and CDR2: GTSNPN, SVGIG (reference sequence). V shed 0 bases and J shed 1 base, with 10 bases lying between them. The CDR3 has 16 amino acids. The DNA of the CDR3 is TGTGCCTGGAGTGTACCCCAGGGGTCCTATAATTCACCCCTCCACTTT. This translates into CAWSVPQGSYNSPLHF.

This clone was seen a handful of times. This sequence joins TRBV19 and TRBJ2-2; 12 bases line up with TRBD2. The germline CDR1 and CDR2 sequences are LNHDA and SQIVND (reference sequence). This CDR3 has 15 residues. V shed 6 bases and J 5 bases; nucleotides not matched to a gene: 4. The CDR3 DNA sequence: TGTGCCAGTAGAACTAGCGGGGGGAAAACCGGGGAGCTGTTTTTT. Protein product: CASRTSGGKTGELFF.

The chain combines TRBV27 with TRBJ2-1; a possible D gene is TRBD2 (5 bases). From germline, CDR1 is MNHEY and CDR2 SMNVEV (reference sequence). The CDR3 loop spans 16 amino acids. Trimming took off 6 bases at V and 4 bases at J, with 19 bases between the two ends. CDR3 amino acids: CASREQSPGGYNEQFF. For the CDR3, the DNA is TGTGCCAGCAGAGAACAGTCACCCGGCGGGTACAATGAGCAGTTCTTC.